Shown below are 24 T cell receptor beta chains from a single sample sequenced in a study of T cell responses to AZD1222 COVID-19 vaccine. The repertoire was sequenced with immunoSEQ multiplex PCR; TCRdb's copy has only in-frame clones and lacks some. The data contain 24,000 or so clones, roughly 91% of them seen just once; the ten biggest clones take up about 35%. The starting material was peripheral blood, obtained 28 days after the second AZD1222 dose. The source of these receptors is an adult who received the AZD1222 COVID-19 vaccine.

The chain combines TRBV6-6 with TRBJ1-2; 8 nucleotides align to TRBD1. The CDR3 spans 13 residues. Looked up from germline, CDR1 is MNHNY and CDR2 is SVGAGI (reference sequence). V lost 2 bases to trimming and J lost 8 bases; unmatched junction nucleotides: 4. The CDR3 is CASSYQGARGYTF. The CDR3 nucleotides are TGTGCCAGCAGTTACCAGGGGGCTCGGGGCTACACCTTC.

The chain joins TRBV19 to TRBJ1-3; possibly TRBD1 for D (6 bases). V was clipped by 7 bases and J by 5 bases, with 15 bases between them. Germline V gene lookup returns CDR1 LNHDA and CDR2 SQIVND (reference sequence). The CDR3 loop spans 14 amino acids. The CDR3 loop is CASIPDSLRNTIYF. In DNA, the CDR3 is TGTGCCAGTATCCCGGACAGTCTCCGAAACACCATATATTTT.

The rearrangement links TRBV29-1 to TRBJ2-1, with D hard to call. V shed 6 bases and J shed 7 bases, with 16 bases lying between them. The CDR3 covers 13 residues. Germline V gene lookup returns CDR1 SQVTM and CDR2 ANQGSEA. For the CDR3, the DNA is TGCAGCGTGAGCCCTACCATCGGGAATGAGCAGTTCTTC. Translating it yields CSVSPTIGNEQFF.

V gene TRBV28 combines with J gene TRBJ1-2, with 10 bases fitting TRBD1. Germline CDR1 reads MDHEN; CDR2 reads SYDVKM. The CDR3 runs to 15 residues. V trimming: 3 bases; J trimming: 8 bases; junction bases outside the gene matches: 9. CDR3 bases: TGTGCCAGCAGTTTCGAGGGACAGGGGAAAGACGGCTACACCTTC. This encodes CASSFEGQGKDGYTF.

This chain connects TRBV6-1 to TRBJ1-5; D remains unclear. V was clipped by 2 bases and J by 3 bases, with 5 bases between them. Germline V CDR1 and CDR2: MNHNS, SASEGT. The CDR3 runs 13 residues. The CDR3 protein is CASSEIYNQPQHF. The DNA for the CDR3 is TGTGCCAGCAGTGAAATCTACAATCAGCCCCAGCATTTT.

As to this clone: Other DNA sequences from this sample encode an identical CDR3 as well. This chain connects TRBV29-1 to TRBJ1-5; TRBD1 matches 7 bases. The V gene's germline CDR1 is SQVTM and CDR2 ANQGSEA. J was trimmed by 2 bases and V by 6 bases; bases with no gene match: 4. This CDR3 spans 13 amino acids. CDR3 DNA: TGCAGCGTAGCCGGGACAGGCAATCAGCCCCAGCATTTT. This gives the protein CSVAGTGNQPQHF.

The V gene is TRBV5-5, the J gene TRBJ2-2; the D gene is possibly TRBD1 (5 bases). Trimming removed 2 bases from V and 6 bases from J, with 8 bases in between. CDR1 is SGHKS, CDR2 YYEKEE, per germline (reference sequence). The CDR3 length is 13 residues. The CDR3 nucleotides are TGTGCCAGCAGCTTAGGGGTGTCCGGGGAGCTGTTTTTT. As protein: CASSLGVSGELFF.

The rearrangement links TRBV27 to TRBJ2-3, with no clear D. The CDR3 sequence is 12 residues long. Trimming pared 5 bases from V and 6 bases from J, leaving 9 bases between. Germline V gene sequence: CDR1 MNHEY, CDR2 SMNVEV (reference sequence). CDR3 amino acids: CASSESYDTQYF. The CDR3, as DNA: TGTGCCAGCAGTGAATCCTATGATACGCAGTATTTT.

This clone was counted only a few times. V gene TRBV4-2 combines with J gene TRBJ2-1; D is possibly TRBD1 (5 bases). Germline assignment: CDR1 LGHNA and CDR2 YNFKEQ. Between the trimmed V and J ends, which lost 0 bases and 9 bases, there was a span of 9 bases. The CDR3 has 13 residues. In nucleotides, the CDR3 is TGTGCCAGCAGCCAAGAAGTCCAGGGTGAGCAGTTCTTC. It encodes CASSQEVQGEQFF.

This chain joins TRBV10-2 and TRBJ1-1; TRBD1 agrees at 7 bases. This CDR3 has 15 residues. The junction had 9 bases not matched to a gene; V was cut back by 4 bases and J by 4 bases. The germline CDR1 and CDR2 sequences are WSHSY and SAAADI. The CDR3 sequence is CASSGQGIESTEAFF. DNA of the CDR3: TGCGCCAGCAGTGGACAGGGAATTGAGAGCACTGAAGCTTTCTTT.

This chain links TRBV2 with TRBJ1-1; D possibly corresponds to TRBD1 (6 bases). In germline, CDR1 is SNHLY, CDR2 FYNNEI. V lost 4 bases, J lost 4 bases, and 10 bases lay in between. The CDR3 extends over 13 amino acids. Here the CDR3 DNA reads TGTGCCAGCAGTGGAGGGGGGGGCACTGAAGCTTTCTTT. Its translation: CASSGGGGTEAFF.

The chain links TRBV29-1 to TRBJ2-2, with 8 bases matching TRBD2. V lost 2 bases to trimming and J lost 3 bases; unmatched junction nucleotides: 5. Germline V gene sequence: CDR1 SQVTM, CDR2 ANQGSEA. The CDR3 loop spans 15 amino acids. CDR3: CSVEFREGDTGELFF. DNA for the CDR3: TGCAGCGTTGAATTCCGGGAGGGAGACACCGGGGAGCTGTTTTTT.

The J gene is TRBJ1-5, the V gene TRBV7-5; TRBD1, as called in the table, went unchecked against the DNA. TRBV7-5 is a pseudogene. This CDR3 is built from 14 residues. The CDR3 loop is CARSSGQGDQPQHF. The DNA of the CDR3 is TGTGCCAGAAGCTCGGGACAGGGAGATCAGCCCCAGCATTTT.

The chain couples TRBV2 to TRBJ2-3; weak D call: TRBD1 (5 bases). Trimming stripped 8 bases from V and 6 bases from J, with 12 bases between. This CDR3 region has 12 residues. Germline assignment: CDR1 SNHLY and CDR2 FYNNEI. The CDR3 nucleotides are TGTGCCAGCCGAGAAAGGGGTGATACGCAGTATTTT. As protein: CASRERGDTQYF.

The chain recombines TRBV6-5 with TRBJ1-5; perhaps TRBD1 as D (5 bases). This CDR3 spans 14 amino acids. V was clipped by 7 bases and J by 3 bases, with 13 bases between them. Germline assignment: CDR1 MNHEY and CDR2 SVGAGI. The CDR3 reads CASTPGLDNQPQHF. In DNA, the CDR3 is TGTGCCAGCACCCCGGGGCTCGACAATCAGCCCCAGCATTTT.

This chain uses TRBV18 with TRBJ1-2; the D gene is possibly TRBD1 (6 bases). This CDR3 region has 11 residues. Germline V CDR1 and CDR2: KGHSH, LQKENI. V shed 2 bases and J shed 8 bases, with 6 bases lying between them. The CDR3 nucleotides are TGTGCCAGCTCACCAGGGACAGGCTACACCTTC. Residues: CASSPGTGYTF.

This clone appeared a single time. The chain couples TRBV7-9 to TRBJ2-3; weak D call: TRBD1 (5 bases). The V end lost 1 base, the J end lost 4 bases, and 9 bases lay between the germline ends. The germline gives CDR1 SEHNR, CDR2 FQNEAQ (reference sequence). The CDR3 is 14 residues long. The CDR3 bases are TGTGCCAGCAGCTTAGGCAGGGCCCCAGATACGCAGTATTTT. Translating gives CASSLGRAPDTQYF.

J is TRBJ2-6 and V is TRBV5-4; D is uncertain. Trimming cost V 1 base and J 0 bases, with 8 bases left between them. This CDR3 has 16 amino acids. From germline, CDR1 is SGHNT and CDR2 YYREEE (reference sequence). DNA of the CDR3: TGTGCCAGCAGCTTGTACGCTTTCTCTGGGGCCAACGTCCTGACTTTC. Amino acids: CASSLYAFSGANVLTF.

CDR3 DNA sequence: TGTGCCAGCAGCCAAGGGACAGGCGTCTCAGCTTTCTTT. It codes for CASSQGTGVSAFF. The rearrangement links TRBV3-1 (or the pseudogene TRBV3-2) to TRBJ1-1; 7 bases are a match to TRBD1. J gave up 10 bases and V 1 base, and 6 bases lay outside the gene matches. This CDR3 comprises 13 residues. Germline loops: CDR1 LGHDT, CDR2 YNNKEL (reference sequence).

Here the CDR3 DNA reads TGCGCCAGCAGCCAAGATGAGGACAGCGTATTGAACACTGAAGCTTTCTTT. This gives the protein CASSQDEDSVLNTEAFF. The V call is TRBV4-1, the J call TRBJ1-1, with D perhaps TRBD1 (6 bases). The germline gives CDR1 MGHRA, CDR2 YSYEKL. The CDR3 covers 17 residues. Between the trimmed V and J ends, which lost 0 bases and 0 bases, there was a span of 14 bases.

This clone was seen once. This sequence joins TRBV9 and TRBJ1-2; D unclear. V lost 4 bases and J lost 8, with 12 bases in between. In germline, CDR1 is SGDLS, CDR2 YYNGEE. The CDR3 spans 12 residues. For the CDR3, the DNA is TGTGCCAGCAGCACGCCCCTCCGGGGCTACACCTTC. It translates to CASSTPLRGYTF.

The chain has TRBV4-3 and TRBJ2-7; D call uncertain. Deletions cut 0 bases from V and 3 bases from J, with 9 bases between. The germline V gene encodes CDR1 LGHNA and CDR2 YSLEER. The CDR3 contains 14 residues. The CDR3 DNA follows: TGCGCCAGCAGCCAAGATAGAGCAGGCTACGAGCAGTACTTC. This encodes CASSQDRAGYEQYF.

V and J are TRBV4-2 and TRBJ2-3; the match to TRBD1 covers 8 bases. Germline V gives CDR1 LGHNA, CDR2 YNFKEQ. CDR3 length equals 19 residues. J gave up 4 bases and V 0 bases, and 15 bases lay outside the gene matches. CDR3 sequence: CASSQDPKFDRGWSDTQYF. As DNA, the CDR3 is TGTGCCAGCAGCCAAGACCCTAAATTTGACAGGGGATGGTCAGATACGCAGTATTTT.

The V gene is TRBV28, the J gene TRBJ2-7; 9 nucleotides agree with TRBD1. V was clipped by 1 base and J by 2 bases; unmatched bases: 9. CDR1 and CDR2 (germline): MDHEN, SYDVKM. The CDR3 is 17 amino acids. The CDR3 bases are TGTGCCAGCAGTTTATCCCAACAGGGGGCGGACGCCTACGAGCAGTACTTC. Translated: CASSLSQQGADAYEQYF. Full variable domain (missing parts from reference TRBV28 and TRBJ2-7): DVKVTQSSRYLVKRTGEKVFLECVQDMDHENMFWYRQDPGLGLRLIYFSYDVKMKEKGDIPEGYSVSREKKERFSLILESASTNQTSMYLCASSLSQQGADAYEQYFGPGTRLTVT.